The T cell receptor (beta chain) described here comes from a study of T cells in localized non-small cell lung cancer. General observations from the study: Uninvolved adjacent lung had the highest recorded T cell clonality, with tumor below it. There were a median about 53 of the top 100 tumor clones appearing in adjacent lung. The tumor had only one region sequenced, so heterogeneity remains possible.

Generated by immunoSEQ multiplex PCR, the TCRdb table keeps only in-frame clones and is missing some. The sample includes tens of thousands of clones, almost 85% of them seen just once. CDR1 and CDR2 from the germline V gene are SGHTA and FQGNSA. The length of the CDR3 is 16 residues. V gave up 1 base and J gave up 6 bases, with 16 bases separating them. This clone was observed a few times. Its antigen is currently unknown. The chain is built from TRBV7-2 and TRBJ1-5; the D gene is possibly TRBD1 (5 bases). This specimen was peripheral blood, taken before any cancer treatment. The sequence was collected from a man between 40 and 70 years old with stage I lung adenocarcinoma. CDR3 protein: CASSLVAGTVRQPQHF. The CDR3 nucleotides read TGTGCCAGCAGCTTAGTGGCAGGGACCGTCCGTCAGCCCCAGCATTTT.